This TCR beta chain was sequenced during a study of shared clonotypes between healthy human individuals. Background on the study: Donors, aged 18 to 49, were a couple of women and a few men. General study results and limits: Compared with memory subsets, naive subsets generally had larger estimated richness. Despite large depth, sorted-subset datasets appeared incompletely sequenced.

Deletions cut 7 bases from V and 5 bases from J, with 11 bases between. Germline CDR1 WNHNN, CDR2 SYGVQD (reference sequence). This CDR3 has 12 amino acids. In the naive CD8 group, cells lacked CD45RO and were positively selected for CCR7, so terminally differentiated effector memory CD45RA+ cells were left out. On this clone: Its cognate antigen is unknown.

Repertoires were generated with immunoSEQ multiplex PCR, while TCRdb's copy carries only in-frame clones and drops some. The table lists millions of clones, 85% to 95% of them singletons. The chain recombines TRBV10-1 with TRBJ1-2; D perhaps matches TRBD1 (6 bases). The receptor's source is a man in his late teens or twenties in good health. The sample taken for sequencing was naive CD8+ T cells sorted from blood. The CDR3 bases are TGCGCCAGCATGGGACACCCGTATGGCTACACCTTC. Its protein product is CASMGHPYGYTF.